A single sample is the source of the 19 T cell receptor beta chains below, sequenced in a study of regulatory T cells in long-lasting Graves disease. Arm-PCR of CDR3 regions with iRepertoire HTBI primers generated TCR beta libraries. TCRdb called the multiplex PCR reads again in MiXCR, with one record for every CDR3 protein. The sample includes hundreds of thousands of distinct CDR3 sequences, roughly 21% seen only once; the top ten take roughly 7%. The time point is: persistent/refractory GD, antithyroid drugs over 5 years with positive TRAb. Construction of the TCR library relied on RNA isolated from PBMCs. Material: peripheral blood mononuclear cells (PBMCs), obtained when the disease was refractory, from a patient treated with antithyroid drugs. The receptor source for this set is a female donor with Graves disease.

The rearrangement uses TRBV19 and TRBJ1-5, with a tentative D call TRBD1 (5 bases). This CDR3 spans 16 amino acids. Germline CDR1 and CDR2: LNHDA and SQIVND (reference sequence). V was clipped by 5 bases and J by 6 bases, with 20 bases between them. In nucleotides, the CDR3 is TGTGCCAGTAGTCCAACCCCCGGGGCGAAGGGTCAGCCCCAGCATTTT. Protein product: CASSPTPGAKGQPQHF.

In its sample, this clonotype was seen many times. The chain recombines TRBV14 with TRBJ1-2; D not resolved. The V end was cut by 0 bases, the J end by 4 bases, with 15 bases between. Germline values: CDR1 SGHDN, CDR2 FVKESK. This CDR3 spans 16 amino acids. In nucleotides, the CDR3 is TGTGCCAGCAGCCAAGAATGGAGGCAGCCGGCCTATGGCTACACCTTC. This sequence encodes CASSQEWRQPAYGYTF.

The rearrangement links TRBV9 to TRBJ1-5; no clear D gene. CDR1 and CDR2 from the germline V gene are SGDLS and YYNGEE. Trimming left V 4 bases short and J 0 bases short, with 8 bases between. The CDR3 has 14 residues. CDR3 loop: CASSPQYSNQPQHF. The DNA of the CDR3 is TGTGCCAGCAGCCCCCAATATAGCAATCAGCCCCAGCATTTT. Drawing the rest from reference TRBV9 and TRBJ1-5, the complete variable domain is DSGVTQTPKHLITATGQRVTLRCSPRSGDLSVYWYQQSLDQGLQFLIQYYNGEERAKGNILERFSAQQFPDLHSELNLSSLELGDSALYFCASSPQYSNQPQHFGDGTRLSIL.

Here the CDR3 reads CASSVNTDTQYF. The DNA of the CDR3 is TGTGCCAGCAGCGTAAACACAGATACGCAGTATTTT. The rearrangement uses TRBV9 and TRBJ2-3, with unresolved D. Germline loops: CDR1 SGDLS, CDR2 YYNGEE. Trimming shortened V by 1 base and J by 2 bases, and 2 bases separated the two germline ends. The CDR3 loop spans 12 amino acids.

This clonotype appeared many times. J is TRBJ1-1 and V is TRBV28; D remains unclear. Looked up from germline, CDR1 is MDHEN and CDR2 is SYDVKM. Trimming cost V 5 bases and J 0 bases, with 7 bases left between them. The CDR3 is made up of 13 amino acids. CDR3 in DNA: TGTGCCAGCAGTGGTGGATTGAACACTGAAGCTTTCTTT. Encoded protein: CASSGGLNTEAFF.

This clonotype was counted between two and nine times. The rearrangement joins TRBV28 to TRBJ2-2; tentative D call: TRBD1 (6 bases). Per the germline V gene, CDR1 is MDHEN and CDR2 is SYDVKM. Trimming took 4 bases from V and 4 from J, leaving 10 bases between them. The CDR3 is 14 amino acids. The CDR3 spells CASSSGQVTGELFF. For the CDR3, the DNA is TGTGCCAGCAGTTCGGGACAAGTCACCGGGGAGCTGTTTTTT.

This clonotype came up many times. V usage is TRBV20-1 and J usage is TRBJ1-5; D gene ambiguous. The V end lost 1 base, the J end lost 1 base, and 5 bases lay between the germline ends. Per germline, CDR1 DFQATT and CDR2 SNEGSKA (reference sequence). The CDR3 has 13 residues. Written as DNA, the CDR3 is TGCAGTGCTAGAGTCCACAGCAATCAGCCCCAGCATTTT. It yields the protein CSARVHSNQPQHF.

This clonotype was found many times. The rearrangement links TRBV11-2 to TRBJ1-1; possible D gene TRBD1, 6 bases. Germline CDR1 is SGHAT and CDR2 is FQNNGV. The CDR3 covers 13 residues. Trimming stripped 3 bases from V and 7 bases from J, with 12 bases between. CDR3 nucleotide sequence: TGTGCCAGCAGCTTGCAGGGGCAGGGTGAAGCTTTCTTT. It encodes CASSLQGQGEAFF.

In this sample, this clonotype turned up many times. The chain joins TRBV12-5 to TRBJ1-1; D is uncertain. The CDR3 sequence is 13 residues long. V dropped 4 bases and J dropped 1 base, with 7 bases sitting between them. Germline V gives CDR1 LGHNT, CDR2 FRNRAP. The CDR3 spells CASGYRENTEAFF. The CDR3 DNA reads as TGTGCTAGTGGTTATAGAGAGAACACTGAAGCTTTCTTT.

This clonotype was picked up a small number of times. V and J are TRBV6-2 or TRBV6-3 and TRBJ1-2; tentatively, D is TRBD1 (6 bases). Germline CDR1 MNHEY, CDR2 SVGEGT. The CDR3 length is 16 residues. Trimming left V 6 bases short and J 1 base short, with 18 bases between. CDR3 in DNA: TGTGCCAGCAGGCCCTGGAAGGGACAAGTTAACTATGGCTACACCTTC. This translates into CASRPWKGQVNYGYTF.

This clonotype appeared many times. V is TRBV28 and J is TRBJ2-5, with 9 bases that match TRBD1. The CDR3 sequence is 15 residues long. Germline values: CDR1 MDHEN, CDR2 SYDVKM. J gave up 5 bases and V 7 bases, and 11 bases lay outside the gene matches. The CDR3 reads CASTRRTGGKETQYF. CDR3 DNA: TGTGCCAGCACCCGACGAACAGGGGGCAAGGAGACCCAGTACTTC.

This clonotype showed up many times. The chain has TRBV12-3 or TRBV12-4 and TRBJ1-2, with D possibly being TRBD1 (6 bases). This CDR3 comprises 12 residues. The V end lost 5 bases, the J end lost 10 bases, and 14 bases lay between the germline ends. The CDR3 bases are TGTGCCAGCAGTCTAAGTCCAGGGGACTACACCTTC. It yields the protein CASSLSPGDYTF.

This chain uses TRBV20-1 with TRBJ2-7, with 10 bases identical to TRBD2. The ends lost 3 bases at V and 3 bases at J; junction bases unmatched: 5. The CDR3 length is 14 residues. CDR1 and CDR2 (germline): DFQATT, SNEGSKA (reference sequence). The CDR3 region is CSASTGLANYEQYF. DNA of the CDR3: TGCAGTGCTAGCACGGGACTAGCGAACTACGAGCAGTACTTC.

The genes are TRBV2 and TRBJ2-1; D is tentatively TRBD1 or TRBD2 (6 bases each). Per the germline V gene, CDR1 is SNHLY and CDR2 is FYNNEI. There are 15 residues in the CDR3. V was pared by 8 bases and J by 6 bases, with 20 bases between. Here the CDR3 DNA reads TGTGCCAGCGCCCTGCTGGGGGGCGCGAGCAATGAGCAGTTCTTC. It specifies CASALLGGASNEQFF.

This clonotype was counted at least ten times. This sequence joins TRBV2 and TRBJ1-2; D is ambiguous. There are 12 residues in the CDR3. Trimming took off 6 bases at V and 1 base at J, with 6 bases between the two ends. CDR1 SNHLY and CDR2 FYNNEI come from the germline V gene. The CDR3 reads CASRVDNYGYTF. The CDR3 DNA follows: TGTGCCAGCAGGGTAGATAACTATGGCTACACCTTC.

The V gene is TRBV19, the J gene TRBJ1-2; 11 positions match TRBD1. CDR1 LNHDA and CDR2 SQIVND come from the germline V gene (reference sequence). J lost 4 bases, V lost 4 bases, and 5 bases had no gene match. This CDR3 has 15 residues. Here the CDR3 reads CASSTPGQGVYGYTF. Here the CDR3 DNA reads TGTGCCAGTAGTACCCCGGGACAGGGGGTCTATGGCTACACCTTC.

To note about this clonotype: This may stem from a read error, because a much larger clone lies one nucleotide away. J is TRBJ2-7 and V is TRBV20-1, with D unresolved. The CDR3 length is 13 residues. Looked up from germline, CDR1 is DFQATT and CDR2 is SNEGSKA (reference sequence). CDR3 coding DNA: TGCAGTGCCGACTTACAGCATTCCTACGAGGAGTACTTC. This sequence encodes CSADLQHSYEEYF.

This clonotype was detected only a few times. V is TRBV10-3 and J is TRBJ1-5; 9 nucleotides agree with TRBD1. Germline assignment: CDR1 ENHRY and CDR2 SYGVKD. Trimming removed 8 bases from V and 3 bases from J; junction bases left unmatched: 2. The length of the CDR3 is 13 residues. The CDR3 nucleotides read TGTGCCATCGGGACAGGGAACAATCAGCCCCAGCATTTT. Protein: CAIGTGNNQPQHF.

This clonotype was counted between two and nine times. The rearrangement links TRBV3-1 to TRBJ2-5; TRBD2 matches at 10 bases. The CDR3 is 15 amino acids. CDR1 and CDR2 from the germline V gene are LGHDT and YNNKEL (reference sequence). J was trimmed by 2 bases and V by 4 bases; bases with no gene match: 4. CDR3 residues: CASSPTSGPQETQYF. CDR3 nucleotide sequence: TGTGCCAGCAGCCCGACTAGCGGGCCACAAGAGACCCAGTACTTC.